These 26 T cell receptor beta chains came from one sample sequenced in a study of cytomegalovirus exposure and HLA in healthy donors. It was with 60 Vbeta and 13 Jbeta primers that the PCR ran. The assay was immunoSEQ multiplex PCR, and TCRdb's table has in-frame clones only and misses some. The sample yields some 130,000 clones, over 65% seen once. Sequencing input: PBMCs. The receptors originated from a man aged 50 or older in good health and CMV-seronegative.

The genes are TRBV5-1 and TRBJ2-7; TRBD2 might be the D (6 bases). Germline assignment: CDR1 SGHRS and CDR2 YFSETQ. V was clipped by 3 bases and J by 0 bases, with 10 bases between them. The CDR3 consists of 14 residues. The CDR3 protein is CASSSSGGSYEQYF. The CDR3 DNA sequence: TGCGCCAGCAGCTCCTCCGGGGGCTCCTACGAGCAGTACTTC.

The chain links TRBV7-8 to TRBJ2-2; 13 nucleotides match TRBD2. Germline trimming cut 6 bases from V and 6 bases from J; bases unmatched to any gene: 7. This CDR3 region has 16 residues. Per the germline V gene, CDR1 is SGHVS and CDR2 is FQNEAQ. The CDR3 loop is CASSSRGLAGPGELFF. The CDR3 DNA follows: TGTGCCAGCAGTTCCCGGGGACTAGCGGGACCCGGGGAGCTGTTTTTT.

This chain joins TRBV10-1 and TRBJ2-3; 8 bases align to TRBD2. Trimming took 3 bases from V and 5 from J; bases not matched to a gene: 10. This CDR3 is 16 amino acids long. Germline V gives CDR1 WNHNN, CDR2 SYGVQD (reference sequence). The CDR3 loop reads CASSDPGREAQDTQYF. CDR3 in DNA: TGCGCCAGCAGTGATCCAGGGCGGGAGGCTCAAGATACGCAGTATTTT.

This chain connects TRBV5-6 to TRBJ1-2; D may be TRBD1 (5 bases). CDR1 is SGHDT and CDR2 is YYEEEE in the germline V gene. V was trimmed by 1 base and J by 6 bases, leaving 13 bases between them. The CDR3 has 14 amino acids. CDR3 DNA sequence: TGTGCCAGCAGCTTGTTCGACAGAGATGATGGCTACACCTTC. Its protein product is CASSLFDRDDGYTF.

This chain uses TRBV10-3 with TRBJ1-5; no reliable D call. The CDR3 is 15 residues long. V lost 4 bases and J lost 0, with 10 bases in between. Looked up from germline, CDR1 is ENHRY and CDR2 is SYGVKD. CDR3 region: CAISGRGDSNQPQHF. CDR3 coding DNA: TGTGCCATCAGTGGACGGGGAGATAGCAATCAGCCCCAGCATTTT.

This chain uses TRBV9 with TRBJ2-1; 13 bases map to TRBD2. V shed 0 bases, J shed 6 bases, and the junction held 3 bases outside the gene matches. Germline loops: CDR1 SGDLS, CDR2 YYNGEE. The CDR3 contains 16 residues. The CDR3 loop is CASSVAGLAGVNEQFF. The CDR3 DNA reads as TGTGCCAGCAGCGTAGCCGGACTAGCGGGAGTCAATGAGCAGTTCTTC.

The chain couples TRBV10-3 to TRBJ2-7, with TRBD1 as a possible D gene (6 bases). CDR3 length: 14 amino acids. Trimming cost V 3 bases and J 3 bases, with 12 bases left between them. Germline values: CDR1 ENHRY, CDR2 SYGVKD. The CDR3: CAISDGRGSYEQYF. The CDR3 nucleotides are TGTGCCATCAGTGACGGCAGGGGAAGCTACGAGCAGTACTTC.

The gene calls are TRBV2 and TRBJ2-2; D unresolved. V was clipped by 7 bases and J by 5 bases, with 11 bases between them. The CDR3 has 13 amino acids. Germline assignment: CDR1 SNHLY and CDR2 FYNNEI. The CDR3, as DNA: TGTGCCAGCATGCAGGTCCCGACCGGGGAGCTGTTTTTT. Translating gives CASMQVPTGELFF.

This chain links TRBV7-9 with TRBJ2-2, with 9 bases fitting TRBD2. CDR1 is SEHNR and CDR2 is FQNEAQ in the germline V gene (reference sequence). Germline trimming cut 4 bases from V and 3 bases from J; bases unmatched to any gene: 12. The CDR3 has 18 residues. The CDR3 here is CASSSRPTSGRYTGELFF. The CDR3 nucleotides are TGTGCCAGCAGCTCGCGTCCAACTAGCGGGCGCTACACCGGGGAGCTGTTTTTT.

The chain uses TRBV6-5 and TRBJ2-7, with 10 bases matching TRBD1. The CDR3 covers 15 residues. V was clipped by 0 bases and J by 3 bases; unmatched bases: 2. Germline values: CDR1 MNHEY, CDR2 SVGAGI. CDR3 sequence reads: CASSYSGQGYYEQYF. The CDR3 DNA reads TGTGCCAGCAGTTACTCGGGACAGGGGTACTACGAGCAGTACTTC.

This clone was recorded a few times. The V call is TRBV4-1, the J call TRBJ1-3; D unresolved. The CDR3 spans 12 residues. Germline V lookup: CDR1 MGHRA, CDR2 YSYEKL. The V gene lost 2 bases and the J gene lost 3 bases, with 2 bases spanning the gap. The DNA for the CDR3 is TGCGCCAGCAGCCAACATGGAAACACCATATATTTT. This sequence encodes CASSQHGNTIYF.

The chain employs TRBV2 and TRBJ2-2; 8 bases match TRBD1. Germline assignment: CDR1 SNHLY and CDR2 FYNNEI. The CDR3 consists of 14 residues. The J segment lost 10 bases and the V segment lost 5 bases, leaving 9 bases of the junction unmatched. The CDR3 here is CASSLQQGALELFF. In DNA, the CDR3 is TGTGCCAGCAGTCTCCAGCAGGGGGCGTTGGAGCTGTTTTTT.

The genes are TRBV7-2 and TRBJ1-2; D possibly corresponds to TRBD1 (5 bases). The CDR3 spans 13 residues. Trimming stripped 7 bases from V and 4 bases from J, with 13 bases between. CDR1 and CDR2 (germline): SGHTA, FQGNSA. The CDR3 DNA reads TGTGCCAGCAACCCCGGGGGACTCTATGGCTACACCTTC. Encoded protein: CASNPGGLYGYTF.

This clone was picked up one time. The chain combines TRBV6-5 with TRBJ2-7; 11 positions match TRBD2. The CDR3 totals 14 residues. Germline lookup yields CDR1 MNHEY and CDR2 SVGAGI. V shed 5 bases and J 2 bases; nucleotides not matched to a gene: 2. The CDR3, as DNA: TGTGCCAGCAGTAAGACTAGCGGGGCCTACGAGCAGTACTTC. Protein: CASSKTSGAYEQYF.

V and J are TRBV7-8 and TRBJ2-1, with D possibly TRBD2 on 5 matching bases. Looked up from germline, CDR1 is SGHVS and CDR2 is FQNEAQ. V was cut by 5 bases and J by 7 bases, with 12 bases left in between. This CDR3 contains 13 residues. The CDR3 sequence: CASSGRAANEQFF. Written as DNA, the CDR3 is TGTGCCAGCAGCGGGAGAGCCGCGAATGAGCAGTTCTTC.

This clone has more than one count but fewer than ten. The chain combines TRBV7-9 with TRBJ2-5; 10 bases align to TRBD1. There are 14 residues in the CDR3. Trimming took 4 bases from V and 5 from J; bases not matched to a gene: 4. Germline values: CDR1 SEHNR, CDR2 FQNEAQ (reference sequence). CDR3 region: CASSYGQGGETQYF. The CDR3 region has the DNA TGTGCCAGCAGCTACGGACAGGGGGGGGAGACCCAGTACTTC.

The chain uses TRBV6-4 and TRBJ1-1; TRBD1 aligns across 7 bases. Trimming at V came to 7 bases and at J to 2 bases, leaving 7 bases not matched to a gene. The germline gives CDR1 MRHNA, CDR2 SNTAGT. CDR3 length equals 14 residues. CDR3 amino acids: CASKGAKVNTEAFF. The CDR3 nucleotides are TGTGCCAGCAAGGGGGCGAAGGTAAACACTGAAGCTTTCTTT.

The chain is built from TRBV7-2 and TRBJ2-3; TRBD2 is a possible D gene (6 bases). Germline assignment: CDR1 SGHTA and CDR2 FQGNSA. This CDR3 has 13 residues. V shed 7 bases and J shed 10 bases, with 18 bases lying between them. The CDR3 bases are TGTGCCAGCATTCCTCCCCGAGCGGGTGCGCAGTATTTT. This codes for CASIPPRAGAQYF.

The V and J genes are TRBV7-9 and TRBJ2-3; D unclear. Deletions cut 9 bases from V and 6 bases from J, with 10 bases between. The CDR3 has 11 residues. The germline CDR1 and CDR2 sequences are SEHNR and FQNEAQ (reference sequence). CDR3 sequence: CASLTGDTQYF. The CDR3 coding sequence is TGTGCCAGTCTAACCGGGGATACGCAGTATTTT.

This clone was seen a few times. Written as DNA, the CDR3 is TGTGCCAGCAACCGGGGAATGAACACTGAAGCTTTCTTT. It specifies CASNRGMNTEAFF. V usage is TRBV6-1 and J usage is TRBJ1-1; unclear D gene. CDR3 length: 13 amino acids. V was trimmed by 7 bases and J by 0 bases, leaving 9 bases between them. In germline, CDR1 is MNHNS, CDR2 SASEGT.

The chain has TRBV5-1 and TRBJ2-7; TRBD2 matches at 7 bases. Germline CDR1 reads SGHRS; CDR2 reads YFSETQ. V lost 2 bases and J lost 2; bases outside the gene matches: 7. This CDR3 has 15 residues. Written as DNA, the CDR3 is TGCGCCAGCAGCTTCACATCGGGAGGTCCCTACGAGCAGTACTTC. Its translation: CASSFTSGGPYEQYF.

The rearrangement joins TRBV9 to TRBJ1-2; D is uncertain. Germline V gives CDR1 SGDLS, CDR2 YYNGEE. This CDR3 contains 11 residues. Between the trimmed V and J ends, which lost 7 bases and 8 bases, there was a span of 12 bases. CDR3 in DNA: TGTGCCAGCGACGGGCGGGAAGGCTACACCTTC. It yields the protein CASDGREGYTF.

This clone was observed a single time. This chain joins TRBV28 and TRBJ2-2; D is possibly TRBD1 (5 bases). Germline V gives CDR1 MDHEN, CDR2 SYDVKM. The CDR3 runs to 14 residues. Between the trimmed V and J ends, which lost 6 bases and 3 bases, there was a span of 11 bases. This CDR3 is CASRGQVDTGELFF. The CDR3 DNA reads TGTGCCAGCAGGGGGCAGGTGGACACCGGGGAGCTGTTTTTT.

V and J are TRBV5-1 and TRBJ2-3; 12 bases agree with TRBD2. After removal of 1 base from V and 7 bases from J, the junction contained 7 bases not matched to a gene. CDR1 and CDR2 from the germline V gene are SGHRS and YFSETQ. CDR3 size: 16 residues. CDR3 region: CASSLRSSGRVNTQYF. CDR3 nucleotide sequence: TGCGCCAGCAGCTTGCGGTCTAGCGGGAGGGTGAATACGCAGTATTTT.

The gene calls are TRBV2 and TRBJ2-5, with 7 nucleotides matching TRBD1. V gave up 3 bases and J gave up 3 bases; unmatched junction bases: 7. CDR1 SNHLY and CDR2 FYNNEI come from the germline V gene. This CDR3 region has 15 residues. In DNA form, the CDR3 reads TGTGCCAGCAGTGAGGCAGGGGGTGGGGAAGAGACCCAGTACTTC. This gives the protein CASSEAGGGEETQYF.

The V and J genes are TRBV9 and TRBJ2-3; TRBD2 matches 7 bases. There are 15 residues in the CDR3. Germline V lookup: CDR1 SGDLS, CDR2 YYNGEE. The V segment lost 5 bases and the J segment 1 base; nucleotides outside the gene matches: 7. The CDR3 nucleotides are TGTGCCAGCAGGCCCGGGGGGACGGGCACAGATACGCAGTATTTT. Translated, it gives CASRPGGTGTDTQYF.